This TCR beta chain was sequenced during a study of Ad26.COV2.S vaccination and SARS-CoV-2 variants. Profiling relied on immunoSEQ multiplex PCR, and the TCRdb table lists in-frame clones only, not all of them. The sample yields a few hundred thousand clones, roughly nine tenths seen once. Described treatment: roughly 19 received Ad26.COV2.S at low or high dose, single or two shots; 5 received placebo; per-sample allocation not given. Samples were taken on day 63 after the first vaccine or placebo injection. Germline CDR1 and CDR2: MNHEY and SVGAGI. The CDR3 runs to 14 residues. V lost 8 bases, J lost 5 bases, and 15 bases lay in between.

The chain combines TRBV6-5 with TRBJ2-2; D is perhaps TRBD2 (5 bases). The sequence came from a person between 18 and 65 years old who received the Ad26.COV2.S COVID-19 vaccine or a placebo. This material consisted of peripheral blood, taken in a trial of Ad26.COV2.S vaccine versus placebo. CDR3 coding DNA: TGTGCCAGCTCGGGTAGCGCCGTAACCGGGGAGCTGTTTTTT. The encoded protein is CASSGSAVTGELFF.